The rows below give T cell receptor beta chains drawn from one sample of a study of cytomegalovirus exposure and HLA in healthy donors. TCRdb keeps only in-frame clones here, not all; method: immunoSEQ multiplex PCR. The table has 90,000 or so clones, 96% seen once; the top ten hold roughly 0.78%. Sequenced material: PBMCs. The receptors derive from a man younger than 35 in good health and CMV-seronegative. The CDR3 runs from the conserved cysteine through the conserved F or W. Each record gives: J gene, clone size, CDR3 length, V gene, D gene, CDR3 DNA, CDR3 protein. A D gene is named only where the DNA matches it firmly. The size of a clone is reported for some rows only, either as once, few or many, or as a class for expanded clones.

J: TRBJ2-1
size: -
length: 16
V: TRBV2
D: TRBD2
DNA: TGTGCCAGCAGGGCCGGGAGCGGGAGGAGTAGGAATGAGCAGTTCTTC
CDR3: CASRAGSGRSRNEQFF

J: TRBJ1-1
size: -
length: 14
V: TRBV4-1
D: -
DNA: TGCGCCAGCAGCCAAGCGACGGGGAACACTGAAGCTTTCTTT
CDR3: CASSQATGNTEAFF

J: TRBJ1-3
size: once
length: 15
V: TRBV6-5
D: -
DNA: TGTGCCAGCAGTTACTCAGAGAGCTCTGGAAACACCATATATTTT
CDR3: CASSYSESSGNTIYF

J: TRBJ2-3
size: -
length: 17
V: TRBV6-1
D: TRBD2
DNA: TGTGCCAGCAGTGAAGCGCTGGGGGGGACTAGAGGGGATACGCAGTATTTT
CDR3: CASSEALGGTRGDTQYF

J: TRBJ1-5
size: -
length: 15
V: TRBV5-5
D: TRBD1
DNA: TGTGCCAGCAGCTACGGACAGGGGTTTATGCAGCCCCAGCATTTT
CDR3: CASSYGQGFMQPQHF

J: TRBJ1-5
size: -
length: 15
V: TRBV28
D: TRBD1
DNA: TGTGCCAGCAGTCCGAGGACAGGGGTCAATCAGCCCCAGCATTTT
CDR3: CASSPRTGVNQPQHF

J: TRBJ2-1
size: once
length: 19
V: TRBV10-3
D: TRBD2
DNA: TGTGCCATCAGTGAGGGGACTAGCGGGAGGGGTAGCTCCTACAATGAGCAGTTCTTC
CDR3: CAISEGTSGRGSSYNEQFF

J: TRBJ2-3
size: -
length: 15
V: TRBV2
D: TRBD2
DNA: TGTGCCAGCAGTATACTAGCGGGAGCCGAAGATACGCAGTATTTT
CDR3: CASSILAGAEDTQYF

J: TRBJ1-5
size: -
length: 13
V: TRBV11-2
D: TRBD1
DNA: TGTGCCAGCAGCTACAGGGGAGTCCAGCCCCAGCATTTT
CDR3: CASSYRGVQPQHF

J: TRBJ2-7
size: -
length: 19
V: TRBV5-6
D: TRBD2
DNA: TGTGCCAGCAGCCAACAGCTAGGGACTAGCGGGCCGATTGCCTACGAGCAGTACTTC
CDR3: CASSQQLGTSGPIAYEQYF

J: TRBJ2-7
size: once
length: 14
V: TRBV15
D: TRBD1
DNA: TGTGCCACCAGCACGGGACAGGGATCCTACGAGCAGTACTTC
CDR3: CATSTGQGSYEQYF

J: TRBJ2-7
size: -
length: 14
V: TRBV27
D: TRBD2
DNA: TGTGCCAGCAGTACTAGCGGGATACCGTACGAGCAGTACTTC
CDR3: CASSTSGIPYEQYF